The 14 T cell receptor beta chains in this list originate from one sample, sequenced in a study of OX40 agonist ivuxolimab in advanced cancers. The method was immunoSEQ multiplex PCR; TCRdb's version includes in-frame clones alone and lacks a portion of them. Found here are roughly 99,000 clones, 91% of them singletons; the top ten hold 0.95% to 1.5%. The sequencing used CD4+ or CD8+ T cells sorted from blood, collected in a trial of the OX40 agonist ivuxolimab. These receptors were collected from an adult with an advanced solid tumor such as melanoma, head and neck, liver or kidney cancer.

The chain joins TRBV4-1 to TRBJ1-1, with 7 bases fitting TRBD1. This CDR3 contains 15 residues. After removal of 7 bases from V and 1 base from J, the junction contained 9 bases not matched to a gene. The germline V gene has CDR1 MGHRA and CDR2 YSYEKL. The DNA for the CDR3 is TGCGCCAGCACCTTCCCAGACAGGGCGAACACTGAAGCTTTCTTT. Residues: CASTFPDRANTEAFF.

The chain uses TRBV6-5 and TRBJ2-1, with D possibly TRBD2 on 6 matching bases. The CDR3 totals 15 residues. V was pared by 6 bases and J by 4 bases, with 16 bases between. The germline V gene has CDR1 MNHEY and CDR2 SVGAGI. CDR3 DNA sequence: TGTGCCAGCAGACTGAGCGGGTACCTTTACAATGAGCAGTTCTTC. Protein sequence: CASRLSGYLYNEQFF.

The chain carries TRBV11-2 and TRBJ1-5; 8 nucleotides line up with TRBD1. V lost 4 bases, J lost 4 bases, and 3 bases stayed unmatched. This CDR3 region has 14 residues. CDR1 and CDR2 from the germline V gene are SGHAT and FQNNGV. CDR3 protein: CASSSTGANQPQHF. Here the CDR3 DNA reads TGTGCCAGCAGCTCGACAGGGGCAAATCAGCCCCAGCATTTT. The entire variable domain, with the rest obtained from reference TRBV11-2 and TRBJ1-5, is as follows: EAGVAQSPRYKIIEKRQSVAFWCNPISGHATLYWYQQILGQGPKLLIQFQNNGVVDDSQLPKDRFSAERLKGVDSTLKIQPAKLEDSAVYLCASSSTGANQPQHFGDGTRLSIL.

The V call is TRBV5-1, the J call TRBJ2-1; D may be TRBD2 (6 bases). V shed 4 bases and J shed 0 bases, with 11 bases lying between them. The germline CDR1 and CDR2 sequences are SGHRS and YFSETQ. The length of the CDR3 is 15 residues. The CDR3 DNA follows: TGCGCCAGCAGCGCCTCGGGAGACTCCTACAATGAGCAGTTCTTC. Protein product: CASSASGDSYNEQFF.

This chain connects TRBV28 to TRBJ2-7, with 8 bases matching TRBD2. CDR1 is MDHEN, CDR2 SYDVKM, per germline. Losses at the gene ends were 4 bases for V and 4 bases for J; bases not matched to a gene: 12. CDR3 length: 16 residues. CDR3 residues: CASSSSTAGAGYEQYF. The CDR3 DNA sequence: TGTGCCAGCAGTTCCTCTACAGCGGGAGCGGGGTACGAGCAGTACTTC.

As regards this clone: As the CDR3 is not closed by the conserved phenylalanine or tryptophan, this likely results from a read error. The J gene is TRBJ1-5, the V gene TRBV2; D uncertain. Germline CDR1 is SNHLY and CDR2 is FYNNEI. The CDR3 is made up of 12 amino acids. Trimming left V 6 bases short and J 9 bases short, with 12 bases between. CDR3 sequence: CASRPDLPPQHL. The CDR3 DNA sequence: TGTGCCAGCAGACCCGACCTGCCGCCCCAGCATCTT.

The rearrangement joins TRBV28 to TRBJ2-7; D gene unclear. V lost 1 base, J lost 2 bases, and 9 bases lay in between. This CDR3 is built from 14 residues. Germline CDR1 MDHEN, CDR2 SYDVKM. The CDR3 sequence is CASSLLQETYEQYF. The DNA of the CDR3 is TGTGCCAGCAGTTTATTGCAGGAAACCTACGAGCAGTACTTC.

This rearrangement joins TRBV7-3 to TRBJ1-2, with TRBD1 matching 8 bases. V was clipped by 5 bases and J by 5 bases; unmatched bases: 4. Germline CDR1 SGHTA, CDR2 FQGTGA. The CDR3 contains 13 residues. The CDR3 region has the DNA TGTGCCAGCAGCATGGGACAGGAGTATGGCTACACCTTC. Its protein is CASSMGQEYGYTF.

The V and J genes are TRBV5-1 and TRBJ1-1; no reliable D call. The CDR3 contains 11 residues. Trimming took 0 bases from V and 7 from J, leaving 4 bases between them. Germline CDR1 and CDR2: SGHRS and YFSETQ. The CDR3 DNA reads TGCGCCAGCAGCTTGGACAGTGAAGCTTTCTTT. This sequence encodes CASSLDSEAFF.

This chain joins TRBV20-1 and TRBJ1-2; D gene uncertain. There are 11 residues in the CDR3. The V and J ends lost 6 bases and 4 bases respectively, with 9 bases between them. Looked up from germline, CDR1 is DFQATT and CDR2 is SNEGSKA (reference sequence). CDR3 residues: CSAPDFYGYTF. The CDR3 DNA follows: TGCAGTGCGCCGGACTTCTATGGCTACACCTTC.

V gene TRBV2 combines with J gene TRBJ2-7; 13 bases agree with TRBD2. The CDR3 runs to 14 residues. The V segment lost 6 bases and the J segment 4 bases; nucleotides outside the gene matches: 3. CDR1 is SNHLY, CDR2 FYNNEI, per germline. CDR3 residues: CASSGLAGEYEQYF. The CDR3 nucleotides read TGTGCCAGCAGCGGACTAGCGGGAGAATACGAGCAGTACTTC.

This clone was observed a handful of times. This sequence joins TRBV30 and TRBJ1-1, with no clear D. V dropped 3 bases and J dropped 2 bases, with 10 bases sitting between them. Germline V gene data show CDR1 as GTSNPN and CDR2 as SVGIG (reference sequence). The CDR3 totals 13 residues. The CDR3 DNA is TGTGCCTGGAGAGTACAGACCAACACTGAAGCTTTCTTT. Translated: CAWRVQTNTEAFF.

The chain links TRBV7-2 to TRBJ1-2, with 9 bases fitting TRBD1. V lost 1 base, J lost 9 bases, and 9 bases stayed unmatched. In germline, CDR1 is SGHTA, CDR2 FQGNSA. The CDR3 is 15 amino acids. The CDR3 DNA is TGTGCCAGCAGCTTAGTTGGAGACAGGGGGAAGAGCTACACCTTC. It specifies CASSLVGDRGKSYTF.

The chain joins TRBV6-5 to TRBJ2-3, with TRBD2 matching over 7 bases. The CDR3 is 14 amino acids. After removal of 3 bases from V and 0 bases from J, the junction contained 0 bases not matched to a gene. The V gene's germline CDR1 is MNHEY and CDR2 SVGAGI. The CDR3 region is CASSYSGSTDTQYF. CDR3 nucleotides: TGTGCCAGCAGTTATAGCGGGAGCACAGATACGCAGTATTTT.